This T cell receptor (beta chain) was obtained from a study of monozygotic twins with inflammatory bowel disease. Whole blood that had not undergone T cell sorting provided the isolated total RNA. As concerns this clonotype: Its antigen is as yet unknown.

Study-wide findings and caveats: Relative to healthy twins, IBD patients had fewer clonotypes in common with others, a gap that was especially apparent with disease activity. Lower TCRbeta diversity (inverse Simpson) was seen in IBD patients than in healthy co-twins.

Germline lookup yields CDR1 SNHLY and CDR2 FYNNEI. The length of the CDR3 is 14 residues. TCRdb re-called the 5' RACE reads and gives one entry per CDR3 protein, without DNA. The sample includes 440,000 or so distinct CDR3 sequences. This TCR was sampled from a human donor with ulcerative colitis or Crohn's disease, or a healthy co-twin of an affected twin (not recorded which). The chain couples TRBV2 to TRBJ1-1; TCRdb names TRBD1, which stays unverified in the absence of DNA. Material for sequencing was blood. CDR3 protein: CASTPNRGLNEAFF.